The entry below gives a single T cell receptor beta chain sequence along with its context. Its antigen is unknown. This entry is derived from a study of T cell repertoires in cytomegalovirus infection. For the study at large: Newly reported HLA-C-restricted and thoroughly characterized HLA-B-restricted CMV epitopes were employed.

Each CDR3 protein is one row after TCRdb ran MiXCR on the reads. The table lists about 920,000 distinct CDR3 sequences, about a third of them singletons. Points from the study as a whole: Clonotype analysis showed dominance of the ex vivo response by HLA-C-restricted CMV-specific TCR beta clonotypes.

CDR1 KGHSH and CDR2 LQKENI come from the germline V gene. J gave up 0 bases and V 6 bases, and 6 bases lay outside the gene matches. The CDR3 covers 15 residues. The chain couples TRBV18 to TRBJ2-5; 8 bases agree with TRBD2. The sample was cultured CD8+ T cells from PBMCs, taken from culture after CMV antigen stimulation. The sequence came from a human donor in good health (CMV status not recorded). Some clones in this sample may be carry-over from other donors' samples. The CDR3 nucleotides are TGTGCCAGCTCCTTCAGCGGGGGCGACCAAGAGACCCAGTACTTC. It specifies CASSFSGGDQETQYF.